Listed below are T cell receptor beta chains from one sample, sequenced in a study of human T cells and chemical hapten exposure. TCRdb re-derived calls from the RACE reads in MiXCR, one entry per CDR3 protein. The table shows 180,000 or so distinct CDR3 sequences, with roughly 15% occurring only once. Sequenced here: whole blood, sampled in connection with sensitization to the hapten diphenylcyclopropenone (DPC). Every receptor here comes from a woman aged 30 to 39 with alopecia areata. Some clones in this sample may be carry-over from other donors' samples. The CDR3 runs from the conserved cysteine through the conserved F or W. The order of the fields is V gene, J gene, D gene, clone size, CDR3 DNA, CDR3 protein. D genes are given only for firm matches. Clone size is stated in some rows and not others, as once, few, many or a class when expanded.

V: TRBV7-9; J: TRBJ2-5; D: TRBD2; size: few; DNA: TGTGCCAGCAGCTACCCCCCTAGCGGCCAAGAGACCCAGTACTTC; CDR3: CASSYPPSGQETQYF
V: TRBV5-1; J: TRBJ1-5; D: TRBD1; size: -; DNA: TGCGCCAGCAGCTCGGGGACAGGGAGCAATCGGCCCCAGCATTTT; CDR3: CASSSGTGSNRPQHF
V: TRBV7-3; J: TRBJ2-3; D: TRBD2; size: -; DNA: TGTGCCAGCAGCTTAGGACTTAGCGGGAGGACAGATACGCAGTATTTT; CDR3: CASSLGLSGRTDTQYF
V: TRBV5-1; J: TRBJ2-1; D: -; size: few; DNA: TGCGCCAGCAGCCTGGCGGGCGATTACAATGAGCAGTTCTTC; CDR3: CASSLAGDYNEQFF
V: TRBV7-6; J: TRBJ2-1; D: -; size: -; DNA: TGTGCCAGCAGCTTATACGATCCAGCCGTGGGGCCATACAATGAGCAGTTCTTC; CDR3: CASSLYDPAVGPYNEQFF
V: TRBV9; J: TRBJ2-7; D: -; size: -; DNA: TGTGCCAGCAGCCCGAGCCAGGTATCCTACGAGCAGTACTTC; CDR3: CASSPSQVSYEQYF
V: TRBV6-5; J: TRBJ2-5; D: -; size: many; DNA: TGTGCCAGCAGGGGGTGGCAAGAGACCCAGTACTTC; CDR3: CASRGWQETQYF
V: TRBV11-3; J: TRBJ1-1; D: -; size: -; DNA: TGTGCCAGCAGCTTAGTTGACAGCATGAACACTGAAGCTTTCTTT; CDR3: CASSLVDSMNTEAFF
V: TRBV7-8; J: TRBJ2-5; D: -; size: -; DNA: TGTGCCAGCAGCCTCCTCCAGGGGAAGACCCAGTACTTC; CDR3: CASSLLQGKTQYF
V: TRBV3-1; J: TRBJ2-7; D: TRBD1; size: many; DNA: TGTGCCAGCAGCCCTCGGACAGGGTCTTACGAGCAGTACTTC; CDR3: CASSPRTGSYEQYF
V: TRBV7-2; J: TRBJ2-5; D: TRBD2; size: few; DNA: TGTGCCAGCAGACGACTAGCGGGGATCCAAGAGACCCAGTACTTC; CDR3: CASRRLAGIQETQYF
V: TRBV16; J: TRBJ1-5; D: -; size: -; DNA: TGTGCCAGCAGCCAATCTTCTCGGGGTAGCAATCAGCCCCAGCATTTT; CDR3: CASSQSSRGSNQPQHF
V: TRBV5-1; J: TRBJ2-1; D: TRBD2; size: few; DNA: TGCGCCAGCAGCTTGCAAACTAGCGGAAACAATGAGCAGTTCTTC; CDR3: CASSLQTSGNNEQFF
V: TRBV15; J: TRBJ2-2; D: -; size: -; DNA: TGTGCCACCAGCCTCCAGACCCCCCTAGGTCGTGTCACCGAGGAGCTGTTTTTT; CDR3: CATSLQTPLGRVTEELFF
V: TRBV18; J: TRBJ2-7; D: -; size: -; DNA: TGTGCCAGCTCACCACTCAGAGGAGGGTCAGAGCAGTACTTC; CDR3: CASSPLRGGSEQYF
V: TRBV28; J: TRBJ1-1; D: TRBD1; size: many; DNA: TGTGCCAGCAGTGGACAGGGGCTAGGGTACACTGAAGCTTTCTTT; CDR3: CASSGQGLGYTEAFF
V: TRBV6-2/TRBV6-3; J: TRBJ2-3; D: TRBD1; size: many; DNA: TGTGCCAGCAGTTACAGTGACAGGGGTATAGATACGCAGTATTTT; CDR3: CASSYSDRGIDTQYF
V: TRBV19; J: TRBJ2-1; D: TRBD2; size: -; DNA: TGTGCCAGTAGTATGACGACTAGCGGGAGGTCCTACAATGAGCAGTTCTTC; CDR3: CASSMTTSGRSYNEQFF
V: TRBV19; J: TRBJ1-5; D: TRBD1; size: -; DNA: TGTGCCAGTAGTATGACAGGGCATAATCAGCCCCAGCATTTT; CDR3: CASSMTGHNQPQHF
V: TRBV5-1; J: TRBJ2-7; D: TRBD1; size: few; DNA: TGCGCCAGCAGACCTGACAGGGCCTCGGGCGAGCAGTACTTC; CDR3: CASRPDRASGEQYF
V: TRBV28; J: TRBJ2-3; D: -; size: few; DNA: TGTGCCAGCAAAGAACGCACAGATACGCAGTATTTT; CDR3: CASKERTDTQYF
V: TRBV6-6; J: TRBJ1-2; D: -; size: -; DNA: TGTGCCAGCACGATTGGGGAAGGTGGCTACACCTTC; CDR3: CASTIGEGGYTF
V: TRBV6-1; J: TRBJ1-5; D: TRBD1; size: few; DNA: TGTGCCAGCAGTCCTATGACAGGGGGTCGCAATCAGCCCCAGCATTTT; CDR3: CASSPMTGGRNQPQHF
V: TRBV18; J: TRBJ2-2; D: -; size: -; DNA: TGTGCCAGCTCAGCGACTAGTACCGGGGAGCTGTTTTTT; CDR3: CASSATSTGELFF
V: TRBV5-3; J: TRBJ2-3; D: -; size: -; DNA: TGTGCCAGAAGCTTGGGACCCCGGGGCACAGATACGCAGTATTTT; CDR3: CARSLGPRGTDTQYF
V: TRBV6-6; J: TRBJ2-3; D: TRBD2; size: -; DNA: TGTGCCAGCAGCCTGACGAAGACTAGCGGAGGGAGCACAGATACGCAGTATTTT; CDR3: CASSLTKTSGGSTDTQYF
V: TRBV28; J: TRBJ2-3; D: -; size: -; DNA: TGTGCCAGCAGCTCCCGGGACCCGGCTGGGACCACAGATACGCAGTATTTT; CDR3: CASSSRDPAGTTDTQYF
V: TRBV12-3/TRBV12-4; J: TRBJ2-1; D: TRBD1; size: few; DNA: TGTGCCAGCAGGCCTACAGGGGGCAGATACAATGAGCAGTTCTTC; CDR3: CASRPTGGRYNEQFF
V: TRBV20-1; J: TRBJ2-2; D: TRBD2; size: many; DNA: TGCAGTGCTTATAAGTCGGGGAGGGCGAACACCGGGGAGCTGTTTTTT; CDR3: CSAYKSGRANTGELFF
V: TRBV20-1; J: TRBJ2-1; D: TRBD1; size: few; DNA: TGCAGTGCTAGAGAGGGGACAGGGCCCTACAATGAGCAGTTCTTC; CDR3: CSAREGTGPYNEQFF
V: TRBV19; J: TRBJ1-5; D: -; size: -; DNA: TGTGCCAGTAGCGGGGTGAGCATAAATCAGCCCCAGCATTTT; CDR3: CASSGVSINQPQHF
V: TRBV20-1; J: TRBJ1-4; D: -; size: -; DNA: TGCAGTGCTAGAGGCGGAGGTGAAAAACTGTTTTTT; CDR3: CSARGGGEKLFF
V: TRBV12-3/TRBV12-4; J: TRBJ2-3; D: -; size: few; DNA: TGTGCCAGCAGACTGGGAGCGGCAGATACGCAGTATTTT; CDR3: CASRLGAADTQYF
V: TRBV2; J: TRBJ2-5; D: -; size: few; DNA: TGTGCCAGCAGTGGGGGCAGCCGGTACCAAGAGACCCAGTACTTC; CDR3: CASSGGSRYQETQYF
V: TRBV19; J: TRBJ2-2; D: TRBD1; size: -; DNA: TGTGCCAGTAGGGTAGACAGGGGTCGGACCGGGGAGCTGTTTTTT; CDR3: CASRVDRGRTGELFF
V: TRBV12-3/TRBV12-4; J: TRBJ1-6; D: -; size: -; DNA: TGTGCCAGCAGTCGGACAGAAAATTCACCCCTCCACTTT; CDR3: CASSRTENSPLHF
V: TRBV30; J: TRBJ1-6; D: -; size: many; DNA: TGTGCCTGGGGAGAGCAGGGGAATTCACCCCTCCACTTT; CDR3: CAWGEQGNSPLHF
V: TRBV11-2; J: TRBJ1-6; D: -; size: -; DNA: TGTGCCAGCAGCTTAATGGACCGTGATTCACCCCTCCACTTT; CDR3: CASSLMDRDSPLHF
V: TRBV20-1; J: TRBJ2-2; D: -; size: medium-sized; DNA: TGCAGTGCTAGACACCACACCGGGGAGCTGTTTTTT; CDR3: CSARHHTGELFF
V: TRBV14; J: TRBJ2-1; D: TRBD2; size: few; DNA: TGTGCCAGCAGCCAGCGGGGGGGAGAGAATGAGCAGTTCTTC; CDR3: CASSQRGGENEQFF
V: TRBV14; J: TRBJ2-1; D: -; size: -; DNA: TGTGCCAGCAGCCAAGTATCAAGGAAAGAGCAGTTCTTC; CDR3: CASSQVSRKEQFF
V: TRBV20-1; J: TRBJ2-7; D: -; size: -; DNA: TGCAGTGCGACCAAGGAGGGATTCTCCTACGAGCAGTACTTC; CDR3: CSATKEGFSYEQYF
V: TRBV12-3/TRBV12-4; J: TRBJ2-2; D: TRBD1; size: -; DNA: TGTGCCAGCAGTCACGACAGGGTCACCGGGGAGCTGTTTTTT; CDR3: CASSHDRVTGELFF
V: TRBV6-2/TRBV6-3; J: TRBJ2-6; D: TRBD1; size: -; DNA: TGTGCCAGCAGAATATCCGGGACAGGATCCTCTGGGGCCAACGTCCTGACTTTC; CDR3: CASRISGTGSSGANVLTF
V: TRBV2; J: TRBJ2-1; D: -; size: few; DNA: TGTGCCAGCACCATTGAAGGCAGGGGTTCCTACAATGAGCAGTTCTTC; CDR3: CASTIEGRGSYNEQFF
V: TRBV6-5; J: TRBJ1-2; D: -; size: many; DNA: TGTGCCAGCGGAGGGCGTTGGGGGGTCAGAGGCTACACCTTC; CDR3: CASGGRWGVRGYTF
V: TRBV29-1; J: TRBJ2-7; D: TRBD1; size: few; DNA: TGCAGCGTTGAGGGGACAGGGGTCGAGCAGTACTTC; CDR3: CSVEGTGVEQYF